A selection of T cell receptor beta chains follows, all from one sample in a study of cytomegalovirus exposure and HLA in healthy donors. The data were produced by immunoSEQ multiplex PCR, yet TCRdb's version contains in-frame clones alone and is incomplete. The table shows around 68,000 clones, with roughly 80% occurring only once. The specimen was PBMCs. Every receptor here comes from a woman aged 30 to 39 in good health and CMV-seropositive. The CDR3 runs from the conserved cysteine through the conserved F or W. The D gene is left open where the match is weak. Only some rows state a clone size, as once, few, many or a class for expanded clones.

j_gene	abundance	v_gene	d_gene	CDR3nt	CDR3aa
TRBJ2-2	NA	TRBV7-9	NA	TGTGCCAGCAGCCCACTCCCGGACTTGATAACCGGGGAGCTGTTTTTT	CASSPLPDLITGELFF
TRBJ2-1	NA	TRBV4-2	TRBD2	TGTGCCAGCAGCCAAGAGGGACTAGCTCCCAATGAGCAGTTCTTC	CASSQEGLAPNEQFF
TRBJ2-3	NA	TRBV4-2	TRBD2	TGTGCCAGCAGCCCCGGACTAGCGGGAGGATTGGGAACAGATACGCAGTATTTT	CASSPGLAGGLGTDTQYF
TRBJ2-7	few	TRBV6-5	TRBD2	TGTGCCAGCAGTTGGGGGTTGGGCGGGAGCGAGCAGTACTTC	CASSWGLGGSEQYF
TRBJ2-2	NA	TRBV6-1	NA	TGTGCCAGCAGTGAAGAAGGACAGTTGCGCACCGGGGAGCTGTTTTTT	CASSEEGQLRTGELFF
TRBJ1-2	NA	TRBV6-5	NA	TGTGCCAGCCGCAAAGGGACATATGGCTACACCTTC	CASRKGTYGYTF
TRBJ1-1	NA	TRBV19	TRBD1	TGTGCCAGTAGTCCAAAGACAGGGGGCGCGAGGACTGAAGCTTTCTTT	CASSPKTGGARTEAFF
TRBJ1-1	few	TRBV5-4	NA	TGTGCCAGCAGATACGAGAGCACTGAAGCTTTCTTT	CASRYESTEAFF
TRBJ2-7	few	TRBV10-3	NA	TGTGCCATCGGTTCCGACAGAAAATACGAGCAGTACTTC	CAIGSDRKYEQYF
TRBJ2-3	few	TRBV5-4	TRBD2	TGTGCCAGCAGTCGAGGACTAGCGGGAAACACAGATACGCAGTATTTT	CASSRGLAGNTDTQYF
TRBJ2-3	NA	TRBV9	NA	TGTGCCAGCAGTGGGACTTCTGGTATTTCCGATACGCAGTATTTT	CASSGTSGISDTQYF
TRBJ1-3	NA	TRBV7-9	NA	TGTGCCAGCAGCGTCGGTCCCCCGGGACACCCCTCCTCTGGAAACACCATATATTTT	CASSVGPPGHPSSGNTIYF
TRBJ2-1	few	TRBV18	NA	TGTGCCAGCTGGCCCCCACATGAGCAGTTCTTC	CASWPPHEQFF
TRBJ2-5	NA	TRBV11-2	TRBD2	TGTGCCAGCAGCCCCTCGAGCGGGAGGTCGAGAGAGACCCAGTACTTC	CASSPSSGRSRETQYF
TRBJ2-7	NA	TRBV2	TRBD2	TGTGCCAGCAGTGAGGACCGCGGGAGGGCTGTTGAGCAGTACTTC	CASSEDRGRAVEQYF
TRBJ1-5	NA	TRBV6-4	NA	TGTGCCAGCAGTGACTCGGCCTTCGTGCCTCTGCACGATCAGCCCCAGCATTTT	CASSDSAFVPLHDQPQHF
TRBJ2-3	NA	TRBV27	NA	TGTGCCAGCAGTCCAAGCACAGATACGCAGTATTTT	CASSPSTDTQYF
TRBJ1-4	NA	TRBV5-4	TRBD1	TGTGCCAGCAGCGGCCACAGGGGGCAGCCTGAAAAACTGTTTTTT	CASSGHRGQPEKLFF
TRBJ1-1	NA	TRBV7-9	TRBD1	TGTGCCAGCAGATCGCCAGGGGGCTATGACACTGAAGCTTTCTTT	CASRSPGGYDTEAFF
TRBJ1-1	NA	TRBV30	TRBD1	TGTGCCTGGAGTCGGGACAGGGACACTGAAGCTTTCTTT	CAWSRDRDTEAFF
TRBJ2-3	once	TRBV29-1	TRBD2	TGCAGCGTTAGCGGGATGACAGATACGCAGTATTTT	CSVSGMTDTQYF
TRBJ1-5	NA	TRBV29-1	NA	TGCAGCGTTGCCGGTACCGATAGCAATCAGCCCCAGCATTTT	CSVAGTDSNQPQHF
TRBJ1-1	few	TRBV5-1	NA	TGCGCCAGCAGCTTGGCCATTACAGTCACGAACACTGAAGCTTTCTTT	CASSLAITVTNTEAFF
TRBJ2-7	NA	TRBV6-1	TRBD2	TGTGCCAGCAGTGAAGTCCTAGCGGGAGGCCCTTCCTACGAGCAGTACTTC	CASSEVLAGGPSYEQYF
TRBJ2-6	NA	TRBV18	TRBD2	TGTGCCAGCTCACCACTACCAGTTAGCGGGAGAGATGCTGGGGCCAACGTCCTGACTTTC	CASSPLPVSGRDAGANVLTF
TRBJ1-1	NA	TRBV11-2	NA	TGTGCCAGCAGCTTAGATTTTTGGCCCGTTGAAGCTTTCTTT	CASSLDFWPVEAFF
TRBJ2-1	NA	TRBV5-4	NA	TGTGCCAGCAGCTTTCGGGGGGGGACAGATGAGCAGTTCTTC	CASSFRGGTDEQFF
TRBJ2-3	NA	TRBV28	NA	TGTGCCAGCAGCCCCCGGGTGCGGGAACCAAATACGCAGTATTTT	CASSPRVREPNTQYF
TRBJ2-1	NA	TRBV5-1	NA	TGCGCCAGCAGCTTACTCACTACGGGAGCCTTTAATGAGCAGTTCTTC	CASSLLTTGAFNEQFF
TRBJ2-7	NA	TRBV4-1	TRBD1	TGCGCCAGCAGCCGAGGGACAGGGATAGCCTACGAGCAGTACTTC	CASSRGTGIAYEQYF
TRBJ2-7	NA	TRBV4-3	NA	TGCGCCAGCAGCCAAGATCAGAACCGGAAACTACCGAGCACTACCGAGCAGTACTTC	CASSQDQNRKLPSTTEQYF
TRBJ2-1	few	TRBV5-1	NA	TGCGCCAGCAGCCTCGGCTCCACGGGTGAGCAGTTCTTC	CASSLGSTGEQFF
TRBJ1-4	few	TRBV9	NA	TGTGCCAGCAGCGTAGGACAGGTCGGGGATGAAAAACTGTTTTTT	CASSVGQVGDEKLFF
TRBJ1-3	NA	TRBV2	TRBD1	TGTGCCAGCAGTGTCGGCAGGGGGCTATCTGGAAACACCATATATTTT	CASSVGRGLSGNTIYF
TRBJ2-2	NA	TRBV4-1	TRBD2	TGCGCCAGCAGCCACGAACCCCGACTAGCGGGAGGCCCCACCGGGGAGCTGTTTTTT	CASSHEPRLAGGPTGELFF
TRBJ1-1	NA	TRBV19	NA	TGTGCCAGTCTACAGGGCAACACTGAAGCTTTCTTT	CASLQGNTEAFF
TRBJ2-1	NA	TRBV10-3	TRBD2	TGTGCCACCACGGGCGGGAGTGGGAATGAGCAGTTCTTC	CATTGGSGNEQFF
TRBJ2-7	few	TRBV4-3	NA	TGCGCCAGCAGCCAAGGCCGGGGGACGAGCTCCTACGAGCAGTACTTC	CASSQGRGTSSYEQYF
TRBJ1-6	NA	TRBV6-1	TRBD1	TGTGCCAGCAGTCGGGACAGTCGCTATAATTCACCCCTCCACTTT	CASSRDSRYNSPLHF
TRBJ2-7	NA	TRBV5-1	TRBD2	TGCGCCAGCAGCGGAAGCGGGAGCCAGCAGTACTTC	CASSGSGSQQYF
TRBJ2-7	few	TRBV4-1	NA	TGCGCCAGCAGCCAAGGGGGGGATAGGAGGGCTTACGAGCAGTACTTC	CASSQGGDRRAYEQYF
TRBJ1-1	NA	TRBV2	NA	TGTGCCAGCACCCAGAACCGGGATCCACCCTTTAACACTGAAGCTTTCTTT	CASTQNRDPPFNTEAFF
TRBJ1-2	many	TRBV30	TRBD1	TGTGCCTGGACAGGGGGGTTCTCATATGGCTACACCTTC	CAWTGGFSYGYTF
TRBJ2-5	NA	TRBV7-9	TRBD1	TGTGCCAGCAGCATTACCACCGGGACAGGGGGAGAGACCCAGTACTTC	CASSITTGTGGETQYF
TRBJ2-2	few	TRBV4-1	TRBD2	TGCGCCAGCAGCCACACGACCCCCGGGACTAGCGGAACCGGGGAGCTGTTTTTT	CASSHTTPGTSGTGELFF
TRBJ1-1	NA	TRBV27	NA	TGTGCCAGCAGTTTGGGCGTGGGGGGCACTGAAGCTTTCTTT	CASSLGVGGTEAFF
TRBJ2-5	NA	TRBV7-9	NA	TGTGCCAGCAGTCCGGCGGGGGCTAACTCGGAGACCCAGTACTTC	CASSPAGANSETQYF
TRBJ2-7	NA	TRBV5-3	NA	TGTGCCAGTTTACCCCCAACTTACGAGCAGTACTTC	CASLPPTYEQYF
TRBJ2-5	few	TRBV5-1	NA	TGCGCCAGCAGCTTGCCAGGGCGAGAGCAGTACTTC	CASSLPGREQYF
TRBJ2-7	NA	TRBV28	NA	TGTGCCAGCAGTTTTAACTACGAGCAGTACTTC	CASSFNYEQYF
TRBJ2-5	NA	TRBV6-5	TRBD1	TGTGCCAGCAGTGGGGGACAGGGTGAAGGAGAGACCCAGTACTTC	CASSGGQGEGETQYF
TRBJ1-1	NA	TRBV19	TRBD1	TGTGCCAGTCTGACCCGACAGGGAATGAACACTGAAGCTTTCTTT	CASLTRQGMNTEAFF
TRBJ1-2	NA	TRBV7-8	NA	TGTGCCAGCAGCGCTAACAGGGAGCGCTATGGCTACACCTTC	CASSANRERYGYTF
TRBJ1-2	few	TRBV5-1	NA	TGCGCCAGCAGCTTGGAAATACAGGGCACCTATGGCTACACCTTC	CASSLEIQGTYGYTF
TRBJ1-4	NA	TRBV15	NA	TGTGCCACCGCCGGGACACAAAATGAAAAACTGTTTTTT	CATAGTQNEKLFF
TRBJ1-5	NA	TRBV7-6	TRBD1	TGTGCCAGCAGCTTAAGGACAGGGGAAGGTCAGCCCCAGCATTTT	CASSLRTGEGQPQHF
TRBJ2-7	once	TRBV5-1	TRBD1	TGCGCCAGCAGCCCCCAGGGACAGTCCTACGAGCAGTACTTC	CASSPQGQSYEQYF
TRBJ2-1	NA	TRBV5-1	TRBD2	TGCGCCAGCAGAAAGCGGGAGGGCTCGAATGAGCAGTTCTTC	CASRKREGSNEQFF
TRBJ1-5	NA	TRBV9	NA	TGTGCCAGCAGCATATCCCGGAAAGGGCGGGCAAATCAGCCCCAGCATTTT	CASSISRKGRANQPQHF